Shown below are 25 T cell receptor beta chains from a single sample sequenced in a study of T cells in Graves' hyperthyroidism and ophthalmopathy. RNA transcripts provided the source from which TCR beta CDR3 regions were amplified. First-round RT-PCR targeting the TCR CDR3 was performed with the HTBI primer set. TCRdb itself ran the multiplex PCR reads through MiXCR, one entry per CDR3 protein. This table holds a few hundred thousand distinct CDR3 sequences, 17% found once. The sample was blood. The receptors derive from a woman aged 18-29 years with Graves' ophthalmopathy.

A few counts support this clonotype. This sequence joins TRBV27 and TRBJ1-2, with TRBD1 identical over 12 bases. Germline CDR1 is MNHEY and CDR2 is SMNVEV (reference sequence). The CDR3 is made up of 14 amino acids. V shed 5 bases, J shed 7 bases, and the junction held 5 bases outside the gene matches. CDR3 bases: TGTGCCAGCAGTGACCGGGACAGGGGGCCTGGCTACACCTTC. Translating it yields CASSDRDRGPGYTF.

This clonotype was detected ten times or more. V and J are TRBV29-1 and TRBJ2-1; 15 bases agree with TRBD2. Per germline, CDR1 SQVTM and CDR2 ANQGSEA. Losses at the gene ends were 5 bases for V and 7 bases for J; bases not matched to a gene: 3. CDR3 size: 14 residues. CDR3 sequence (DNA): TGCAGCGTTATCGGGACTAGCGGGAGGAATGAGCAGTTCTTC. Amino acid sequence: CSVIGTSGRNEQFF.

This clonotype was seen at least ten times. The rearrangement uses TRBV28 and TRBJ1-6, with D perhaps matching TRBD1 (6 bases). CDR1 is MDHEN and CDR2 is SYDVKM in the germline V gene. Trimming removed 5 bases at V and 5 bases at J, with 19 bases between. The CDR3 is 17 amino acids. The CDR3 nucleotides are TGTGCCAGCAGTCCCATAGGGCAGGGGTCGAATAATTCACCCCTCCACTTT. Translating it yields CASSPIGQGSNNSPLHF.

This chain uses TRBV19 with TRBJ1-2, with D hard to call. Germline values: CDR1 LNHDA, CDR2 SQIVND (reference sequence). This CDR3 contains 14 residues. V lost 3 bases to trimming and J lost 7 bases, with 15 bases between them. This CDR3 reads CASSIDAGYGGYTF. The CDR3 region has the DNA TGTGCCAGTAGTATTGACGCGGGCTATGGTGGCTACACCTTC.

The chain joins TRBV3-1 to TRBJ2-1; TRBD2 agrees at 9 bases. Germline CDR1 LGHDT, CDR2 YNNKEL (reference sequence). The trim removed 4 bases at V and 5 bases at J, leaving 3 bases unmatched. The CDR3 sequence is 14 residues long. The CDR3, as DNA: TGTGCCAGCAGCCTTCGGACTAGCGACAATGAGCAGTTCTTC. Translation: CASSLRTSDNEQFF.

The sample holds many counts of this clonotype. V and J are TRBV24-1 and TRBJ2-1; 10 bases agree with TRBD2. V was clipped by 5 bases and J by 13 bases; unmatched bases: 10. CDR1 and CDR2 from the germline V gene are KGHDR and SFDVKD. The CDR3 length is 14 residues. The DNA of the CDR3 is TGTGCCACCAGTGCCGTACTAGCGGGATCCTCCCAGTTCTTC. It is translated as CATSAVLAGSSQFF.

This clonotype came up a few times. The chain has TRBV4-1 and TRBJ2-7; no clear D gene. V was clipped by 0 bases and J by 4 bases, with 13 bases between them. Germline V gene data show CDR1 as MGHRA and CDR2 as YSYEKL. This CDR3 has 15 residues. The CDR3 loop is CASSQDPRTEYEQYF. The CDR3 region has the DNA TGCGCCAGCAGCCAAGATCCCCGGACGGAGTACGAGCAGTACTTC.

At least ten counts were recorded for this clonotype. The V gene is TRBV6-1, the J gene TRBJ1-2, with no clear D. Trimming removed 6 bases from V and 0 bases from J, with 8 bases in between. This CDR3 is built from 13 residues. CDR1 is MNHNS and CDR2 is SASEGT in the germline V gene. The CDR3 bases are TGTGCCAGCAGAGCGGATACTAACTATGGCTACACCTTC. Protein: CASRADTNYGYTF.

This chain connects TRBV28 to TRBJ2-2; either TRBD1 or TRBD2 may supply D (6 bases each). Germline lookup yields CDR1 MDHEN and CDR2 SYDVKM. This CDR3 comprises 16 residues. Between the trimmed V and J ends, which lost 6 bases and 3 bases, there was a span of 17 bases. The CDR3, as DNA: TGTGCCAGCAGGCCCCCCGGAGGGGGACACACCGGGGAGCTGTTTTTT. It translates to CASRPPGGGHTGELFF.

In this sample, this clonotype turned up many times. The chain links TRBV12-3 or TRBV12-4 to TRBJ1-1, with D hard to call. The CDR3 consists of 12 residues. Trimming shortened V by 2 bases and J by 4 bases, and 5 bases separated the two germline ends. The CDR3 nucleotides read TGTGCCAGCAGTTTATACAGCACTGAAGCTTTCTTT. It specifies CASSLYSTEAFF.

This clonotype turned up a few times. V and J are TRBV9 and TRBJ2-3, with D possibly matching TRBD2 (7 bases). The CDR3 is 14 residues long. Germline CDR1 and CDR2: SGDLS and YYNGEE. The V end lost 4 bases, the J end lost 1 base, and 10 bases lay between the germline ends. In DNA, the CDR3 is TGTGCCAGCAGCTCCGGGGGGCGCACAGATACGCAGTATTTT. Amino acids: CASSSGGRTDTQYF.

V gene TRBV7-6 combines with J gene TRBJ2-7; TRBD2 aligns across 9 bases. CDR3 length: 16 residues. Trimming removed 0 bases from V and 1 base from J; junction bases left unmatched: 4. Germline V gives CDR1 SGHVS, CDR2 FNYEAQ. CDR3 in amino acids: CASSLASSGNSYEQYF. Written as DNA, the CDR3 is TGTGCCAGCAGCTTAGCGTCTAGCGGGAATTCCTACGAGCAGTACTTC.

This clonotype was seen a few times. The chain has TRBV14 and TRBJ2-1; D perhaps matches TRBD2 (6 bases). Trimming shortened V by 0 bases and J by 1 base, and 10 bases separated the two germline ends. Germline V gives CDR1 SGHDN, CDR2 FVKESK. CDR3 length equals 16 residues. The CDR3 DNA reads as TGTGCCAGCAGCCAAGAATGGAGGGGTTCCTACAATGAGCAGTTCTTC. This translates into CASSQEWRGSYNEQFF. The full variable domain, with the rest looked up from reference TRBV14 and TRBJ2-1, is EAGVTQFPSHSVIEKGQTVTLRCDPISGHDNLYWYRRVMGKEIKFLLHFVKESKQDESGMPNNRFLAERTGGTYSTLKVQPAELEDSGVYFCASSQEWRGSYNEQFFGPGTRLTVL.

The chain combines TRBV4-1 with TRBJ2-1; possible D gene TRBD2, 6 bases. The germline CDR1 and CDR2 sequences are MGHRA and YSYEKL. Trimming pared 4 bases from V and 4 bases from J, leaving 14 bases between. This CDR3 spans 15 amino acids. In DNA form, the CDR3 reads TGCGCCAGCAGCCGCCTGGGACTGATTTACAATGAGCAGTTCTTC. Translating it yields CASSRLGLIYNEQFF.

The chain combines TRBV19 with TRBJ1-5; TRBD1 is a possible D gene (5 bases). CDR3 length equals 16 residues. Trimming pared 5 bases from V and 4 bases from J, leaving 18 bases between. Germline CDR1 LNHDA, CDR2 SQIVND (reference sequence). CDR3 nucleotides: TGTGCCAGTAGTCCCACATCCTTCGGGGCGAATCAGCCCCAGCATTTT. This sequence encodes CASSPTSFGANQPQHF.

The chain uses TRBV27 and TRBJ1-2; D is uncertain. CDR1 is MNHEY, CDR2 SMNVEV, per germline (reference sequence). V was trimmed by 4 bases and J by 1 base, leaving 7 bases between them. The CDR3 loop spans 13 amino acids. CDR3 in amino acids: CASSSGINYGYTF. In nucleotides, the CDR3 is TGTGCCAGCAGTTCCGGGATTAACTATGGCTACACCTTC.

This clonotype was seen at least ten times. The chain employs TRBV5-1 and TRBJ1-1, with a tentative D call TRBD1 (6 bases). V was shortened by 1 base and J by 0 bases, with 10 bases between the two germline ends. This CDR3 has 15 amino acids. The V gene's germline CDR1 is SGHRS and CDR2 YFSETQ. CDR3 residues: CASSLQGTMNTEAFF. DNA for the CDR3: TGCGCCAGCAGCTTGCAGGGGACCATGAACACTGAAGCTTTCTTT.

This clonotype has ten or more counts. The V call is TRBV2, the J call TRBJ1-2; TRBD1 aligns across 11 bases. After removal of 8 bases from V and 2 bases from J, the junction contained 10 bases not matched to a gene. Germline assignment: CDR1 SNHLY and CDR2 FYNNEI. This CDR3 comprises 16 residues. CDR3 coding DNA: TGTGCCAGCTTGCCCCGGACAGGGGGCTTCAACTATGGCTACACCTTC. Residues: CASLPRTGGFNYGYTF.

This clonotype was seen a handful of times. The chain's CDR3 is CASSAETNTEAFF. CDR3 coding DNA: TGTGCCAGTAGTGCAGAAACCAACACTGAAGCTTTCTTT. The J gene is TRBJ1-1, the V gene TRBV19; D remains unclear. Trimming stripped 5 bases from V and 2 bases from J, with 9 bases between. Germline assignment: CDR1 LNHDA and CDR2 SQIVND (reference sequence). The CDR3 extends over 13 amino acids.

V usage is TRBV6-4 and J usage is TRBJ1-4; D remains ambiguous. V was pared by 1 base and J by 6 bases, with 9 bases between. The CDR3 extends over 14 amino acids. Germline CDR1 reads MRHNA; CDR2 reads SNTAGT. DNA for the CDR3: TGTGCCAGCAGTGACTGGACGGAATATGAAAAACTGTTTTTT. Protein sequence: CASSDWTEYEKLFF.

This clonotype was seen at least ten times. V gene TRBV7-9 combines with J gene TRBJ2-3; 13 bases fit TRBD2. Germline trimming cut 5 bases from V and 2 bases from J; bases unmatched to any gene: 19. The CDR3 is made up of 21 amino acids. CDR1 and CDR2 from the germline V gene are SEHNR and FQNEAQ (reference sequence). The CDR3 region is CASSPLLSGLAGLESTDTQYF. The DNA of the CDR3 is TGTGCCAGCAGCCCCCTCCTTTCGGGACTAGCGGGATTGGAGTCCACAGATACGCAGTATTTT.

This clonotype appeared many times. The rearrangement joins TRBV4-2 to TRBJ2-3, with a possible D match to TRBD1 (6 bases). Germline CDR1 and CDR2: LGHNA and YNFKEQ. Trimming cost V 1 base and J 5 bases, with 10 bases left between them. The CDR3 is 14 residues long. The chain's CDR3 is CASSQAGVEDTQYF. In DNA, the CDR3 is TGTGCCAGCAGCCAAGCAGGGGTGGAAGATACGCAGTATTTT.

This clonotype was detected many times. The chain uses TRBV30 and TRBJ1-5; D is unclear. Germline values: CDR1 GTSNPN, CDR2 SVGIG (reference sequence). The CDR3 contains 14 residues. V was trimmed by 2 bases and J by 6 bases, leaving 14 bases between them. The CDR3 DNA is TGTGCCTGGAGTTTAACCTCCGGGGTTCAGCCCCAGCATTTT. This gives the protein CAWSLTSGVQPQHF.

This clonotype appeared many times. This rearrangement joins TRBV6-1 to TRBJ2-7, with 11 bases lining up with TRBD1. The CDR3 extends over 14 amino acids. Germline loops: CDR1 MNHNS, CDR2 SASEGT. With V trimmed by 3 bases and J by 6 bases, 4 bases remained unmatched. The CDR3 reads CASSERTGGIEQYF. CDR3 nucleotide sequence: TGTGCCAGCAGTGAGCGGACAGGGGGCATCGAGCAGTACTTC.

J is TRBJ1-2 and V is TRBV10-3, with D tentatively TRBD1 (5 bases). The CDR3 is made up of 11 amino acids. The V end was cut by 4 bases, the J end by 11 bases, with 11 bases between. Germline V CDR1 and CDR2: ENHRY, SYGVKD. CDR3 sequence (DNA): TGTGCCATCAGTGTGGCAGGGAGTTACACCTTC. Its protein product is CAISVAGSYTF.